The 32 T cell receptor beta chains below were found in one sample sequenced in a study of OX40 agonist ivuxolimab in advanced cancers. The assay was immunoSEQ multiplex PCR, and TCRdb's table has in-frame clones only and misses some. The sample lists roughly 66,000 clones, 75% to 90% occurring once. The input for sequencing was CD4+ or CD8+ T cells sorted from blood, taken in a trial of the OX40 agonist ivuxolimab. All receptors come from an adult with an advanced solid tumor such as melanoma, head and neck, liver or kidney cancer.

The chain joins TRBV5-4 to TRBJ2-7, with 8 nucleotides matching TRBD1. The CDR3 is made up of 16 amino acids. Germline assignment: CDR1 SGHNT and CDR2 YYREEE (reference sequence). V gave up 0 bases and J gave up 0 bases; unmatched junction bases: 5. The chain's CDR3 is CASSLAGDRTSYEQYF. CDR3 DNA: TGTGCCAGCAGCTTGGCGGGGGACAGGACCTCCTACGAGCAGTACTTC.

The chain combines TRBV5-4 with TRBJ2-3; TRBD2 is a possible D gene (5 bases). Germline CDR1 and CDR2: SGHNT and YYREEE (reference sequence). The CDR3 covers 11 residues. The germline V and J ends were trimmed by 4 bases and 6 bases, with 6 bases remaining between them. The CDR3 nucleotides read TGTGCCAGCAGCAGGGAGGATACGCAGTATTTT. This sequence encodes CASSREDTQYF.

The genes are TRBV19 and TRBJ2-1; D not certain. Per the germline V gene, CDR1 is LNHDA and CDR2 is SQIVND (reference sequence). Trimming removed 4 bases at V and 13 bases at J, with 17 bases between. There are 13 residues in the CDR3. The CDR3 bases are TGTGCCAGTAGTACCCTAGACGGCGTCGGACAGTTCTTC. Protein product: CASSTLDGVGQFF. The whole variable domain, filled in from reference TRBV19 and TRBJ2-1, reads DGGITQSPKYLFRKEGQNVTLSCEQNLNHDAMYWYRQDPGQGLRLIYYSQIVNDFQKGDIAEGYSVSREKKESFPLTVTSAQKNPTAFYLCASSTLDGVGQFFGPGTRLTVL.

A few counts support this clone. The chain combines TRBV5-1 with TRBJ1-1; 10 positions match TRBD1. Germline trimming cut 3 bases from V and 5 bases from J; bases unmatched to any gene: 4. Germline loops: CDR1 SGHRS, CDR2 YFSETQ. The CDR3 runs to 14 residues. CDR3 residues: CASSYGQGGTEAFF. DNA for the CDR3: TGCGCCAGCAGCTATGGACAGGGGGGTACTGAAGCTTTCTTT.

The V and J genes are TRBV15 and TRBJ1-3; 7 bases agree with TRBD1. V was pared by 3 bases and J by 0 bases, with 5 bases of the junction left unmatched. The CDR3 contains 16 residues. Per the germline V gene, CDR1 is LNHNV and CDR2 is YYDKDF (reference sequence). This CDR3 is CATSSDRVFSGNTIYF. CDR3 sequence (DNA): TGTGCCACCAGCAGTGACAGGGTTTTCTCTGGAAACACCATATATTTT.

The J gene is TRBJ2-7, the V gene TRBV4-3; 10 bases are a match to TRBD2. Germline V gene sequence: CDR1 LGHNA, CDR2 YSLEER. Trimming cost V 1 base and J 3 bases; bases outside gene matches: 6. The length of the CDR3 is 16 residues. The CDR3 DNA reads TGCGCCAGCAGCCAAGGCGTCCTAGCGGGGGTCTACGAGCAGTACTTC. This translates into CASSQGVLAGVYEQYF.

This CDR3 reads CASSSGYEQYF. CDR3 bases: TGTGCCAGTAGTTCCGGGTACGAGCAGTACTTC. This chain connects TRBV19 to TRBJ2-7; D unclear. The CDR3 has 11 residues. V lost 5 bases and J lost 4, with 6 bases in between. CDR1 and CDR2 from the germline V gene are LNHDA and SQIVND (reference sequence).

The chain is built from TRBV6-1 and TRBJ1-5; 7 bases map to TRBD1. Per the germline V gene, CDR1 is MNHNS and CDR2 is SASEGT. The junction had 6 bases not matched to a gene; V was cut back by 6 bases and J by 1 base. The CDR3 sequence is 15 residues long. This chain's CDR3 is CASRNRGVSNQPQHF. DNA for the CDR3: TGTGCCAGCAGGAACAGGGGTGTGAGCAATCAGCCCCAGCATTTT.

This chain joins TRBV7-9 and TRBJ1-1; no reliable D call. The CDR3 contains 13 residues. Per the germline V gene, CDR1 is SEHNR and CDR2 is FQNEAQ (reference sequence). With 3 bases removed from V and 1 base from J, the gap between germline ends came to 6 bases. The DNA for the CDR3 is TGTGCCAGCAGCTTGCAGTGGAACACTGAAGCTTTCTTT. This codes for CASSLQWNTEAFF.

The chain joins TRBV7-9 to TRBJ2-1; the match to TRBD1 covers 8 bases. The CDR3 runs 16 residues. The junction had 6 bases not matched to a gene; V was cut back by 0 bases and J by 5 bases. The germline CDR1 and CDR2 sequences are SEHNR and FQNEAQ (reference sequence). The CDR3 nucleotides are TGTGCCAGCAGCTTAGCCAGGGGGCTCCGGGACAATGAGCAGTTCTTC. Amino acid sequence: CASSLARGLRDNEQFF.

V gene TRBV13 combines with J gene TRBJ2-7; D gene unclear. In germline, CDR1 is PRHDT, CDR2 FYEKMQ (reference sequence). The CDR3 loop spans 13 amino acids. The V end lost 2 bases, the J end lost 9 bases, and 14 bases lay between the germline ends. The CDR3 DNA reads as TGTGCCAGCAGCTTATCATCGATCCCGACGCAGTACTTC. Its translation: CASSLSSIPTQYF.

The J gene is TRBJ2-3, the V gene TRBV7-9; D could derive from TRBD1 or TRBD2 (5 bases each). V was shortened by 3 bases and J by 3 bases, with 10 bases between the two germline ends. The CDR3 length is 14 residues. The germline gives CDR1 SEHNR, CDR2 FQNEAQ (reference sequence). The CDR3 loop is CASSFPGRTDTQYF. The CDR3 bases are TGTGCCAGCAGCTTCCCGGGACGGACAGATACGCAGTATTTT.

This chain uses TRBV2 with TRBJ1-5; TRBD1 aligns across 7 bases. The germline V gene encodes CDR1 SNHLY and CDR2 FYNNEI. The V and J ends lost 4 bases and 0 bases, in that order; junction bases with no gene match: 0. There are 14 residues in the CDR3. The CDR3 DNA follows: TGTGCCAGCAGTGGGACAGGTAGCAATCAGCCCCAGCATTTT. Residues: CASSGTGSNQPQHF.

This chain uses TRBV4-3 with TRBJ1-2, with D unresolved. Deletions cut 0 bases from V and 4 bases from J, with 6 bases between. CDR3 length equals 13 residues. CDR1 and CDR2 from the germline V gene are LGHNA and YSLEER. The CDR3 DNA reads TGCGCCAGCAGCCAAGAAACAGCCTATGGCTACACCTTC. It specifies CASSQETAYGYTF.

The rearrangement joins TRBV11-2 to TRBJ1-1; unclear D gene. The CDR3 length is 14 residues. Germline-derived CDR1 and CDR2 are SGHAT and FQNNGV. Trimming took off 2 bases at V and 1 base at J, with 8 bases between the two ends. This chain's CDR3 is CASSLLDANTEAFF. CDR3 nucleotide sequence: TGTGCCAGCAGCTTACTCGACGCGAACACTGAAGCTTTCTTT. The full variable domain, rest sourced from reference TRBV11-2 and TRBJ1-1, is EAGVAQSPRYKIIEKRQSVAFWCNPISGHATLYWYQQILGQGPKLLIQFQNNGVVDDSQLPKDRFSAERLKGVDSTLKIQPAKLEDSAVYLCASSLLDANTEAFFGQGTRLTVV.

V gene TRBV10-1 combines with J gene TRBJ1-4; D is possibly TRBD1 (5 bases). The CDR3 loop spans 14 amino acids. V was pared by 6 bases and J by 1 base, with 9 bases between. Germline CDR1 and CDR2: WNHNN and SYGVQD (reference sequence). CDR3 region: CASSDSQTNEKLFF. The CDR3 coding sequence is TGCGCCAGCAGCGACAGCCAAACTAATGAAAAACTGTTTTTT.

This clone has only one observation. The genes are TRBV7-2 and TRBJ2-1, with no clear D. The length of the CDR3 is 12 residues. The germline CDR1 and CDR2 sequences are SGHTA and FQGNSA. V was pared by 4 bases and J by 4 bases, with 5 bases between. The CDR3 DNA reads TGTGCCAGCAGCTCATATTACAATGAGCAGTTCTTC. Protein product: CASSSYYNEQFF.

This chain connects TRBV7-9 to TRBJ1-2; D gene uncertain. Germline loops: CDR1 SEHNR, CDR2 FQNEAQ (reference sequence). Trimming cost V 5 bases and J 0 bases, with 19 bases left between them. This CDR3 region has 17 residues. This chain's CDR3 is CASSLRELTESNYGYTF. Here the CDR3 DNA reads TGTGCCAGCAGCCTCCGCGAGCTGACTGAGTCTAACTATGGCTACACCTTC.

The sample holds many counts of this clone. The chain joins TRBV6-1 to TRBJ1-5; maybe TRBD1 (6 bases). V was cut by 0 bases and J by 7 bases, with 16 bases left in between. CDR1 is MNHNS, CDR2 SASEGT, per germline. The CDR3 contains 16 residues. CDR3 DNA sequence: TGTGCCAGCAGTGAAGCCGCCGGGGGGGCGTACCAGCCCCAGCATTTT. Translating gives CASSEAAGGAYQPQHF.

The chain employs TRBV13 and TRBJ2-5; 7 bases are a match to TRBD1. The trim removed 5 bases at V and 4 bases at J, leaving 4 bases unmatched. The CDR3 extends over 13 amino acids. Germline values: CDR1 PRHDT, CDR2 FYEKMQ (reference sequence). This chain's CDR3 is CASSPWDRETQYF. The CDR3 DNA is TGTGCCAGCAGCCCCTGGGACAGAGAGACCCAGTACTTC.

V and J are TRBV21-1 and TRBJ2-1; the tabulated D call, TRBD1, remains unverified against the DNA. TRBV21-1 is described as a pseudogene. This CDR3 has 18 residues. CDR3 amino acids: CASSKQGSGDSSYNEQFF. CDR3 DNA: TGTGCCAGCAGCAAGCAAGGTTCGGGGGACAGCTCCTACAATGAGCAGTTCTTC.

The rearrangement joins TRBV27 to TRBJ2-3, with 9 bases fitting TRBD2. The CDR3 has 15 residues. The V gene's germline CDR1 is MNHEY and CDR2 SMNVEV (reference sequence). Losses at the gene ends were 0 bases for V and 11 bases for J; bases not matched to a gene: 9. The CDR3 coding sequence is TGTGCCAGCAGTTTATCGGGGATAGCGGGGGTGGAGCAGTATTTT. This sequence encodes CASSLSGIAGVEQYF.

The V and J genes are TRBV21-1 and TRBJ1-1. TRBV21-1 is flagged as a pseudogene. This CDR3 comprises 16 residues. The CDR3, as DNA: TGTGCCAGCAGTTCTTGCTTAGCTACACTTCGCACTGAAGCTTTCTTT. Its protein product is CASSSCLATLRTEAFF.

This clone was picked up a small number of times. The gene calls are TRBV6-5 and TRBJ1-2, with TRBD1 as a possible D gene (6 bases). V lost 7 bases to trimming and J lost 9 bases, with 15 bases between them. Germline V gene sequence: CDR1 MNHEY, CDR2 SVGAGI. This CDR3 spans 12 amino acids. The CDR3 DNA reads TGTGCCAGCACTAGGGGGGATTCTCGCTACACCTTC. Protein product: CASTRGDSRYTF.

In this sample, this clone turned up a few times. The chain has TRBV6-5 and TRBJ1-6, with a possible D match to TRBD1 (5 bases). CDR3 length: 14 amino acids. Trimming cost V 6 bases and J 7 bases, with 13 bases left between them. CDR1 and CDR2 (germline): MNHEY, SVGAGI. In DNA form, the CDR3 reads TGTGCCAGCAGGTCCGGGACGGACAATTCACCCCTCCACTTT. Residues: CASRSGTDNSPLHF.

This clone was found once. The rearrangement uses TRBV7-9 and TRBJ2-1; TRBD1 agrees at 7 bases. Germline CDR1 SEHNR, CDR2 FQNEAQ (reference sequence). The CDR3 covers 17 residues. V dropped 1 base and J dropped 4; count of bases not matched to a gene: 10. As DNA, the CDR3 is TGTGCCAGCAGCTTAGGAATAGGGGGCTTTGGGTACAATGAGCAGTTCTTC. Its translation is CASSLGIGGFGYNEQFF.

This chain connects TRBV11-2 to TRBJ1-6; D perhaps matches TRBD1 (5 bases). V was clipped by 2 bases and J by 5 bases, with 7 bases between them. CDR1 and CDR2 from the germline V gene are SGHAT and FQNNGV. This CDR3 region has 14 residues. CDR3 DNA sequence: TGTGCCAGCAGCTTATTGGGGGATAATTCACCCCTCCACTTT. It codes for CASSLLGDNSPLHF.

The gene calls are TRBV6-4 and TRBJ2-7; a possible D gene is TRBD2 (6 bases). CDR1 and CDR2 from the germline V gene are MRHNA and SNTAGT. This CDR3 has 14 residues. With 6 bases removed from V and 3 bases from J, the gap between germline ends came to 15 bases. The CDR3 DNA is TGTGCCAGCAGCCCTTCCGGGGGTCACTACGAGCAGTACTTC. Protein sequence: CASSPSGGHYEQYF.

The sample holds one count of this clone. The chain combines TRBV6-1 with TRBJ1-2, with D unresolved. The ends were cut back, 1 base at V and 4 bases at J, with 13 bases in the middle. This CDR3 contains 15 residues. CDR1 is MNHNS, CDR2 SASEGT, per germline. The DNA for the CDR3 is TGTGCCAGCAGTGAAGGTAGAGGGATGTCCTATGGCTACACCTTC. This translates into CASSEGRGMSYGYTF.

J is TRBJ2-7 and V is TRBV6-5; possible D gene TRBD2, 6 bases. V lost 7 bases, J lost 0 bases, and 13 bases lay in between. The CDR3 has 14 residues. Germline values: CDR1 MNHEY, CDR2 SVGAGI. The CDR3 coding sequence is TGTGCCAGCATGGGGACTTCCCACTCCTACGAGCAGTACTTC. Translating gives CASMGTSHSYEQYF.

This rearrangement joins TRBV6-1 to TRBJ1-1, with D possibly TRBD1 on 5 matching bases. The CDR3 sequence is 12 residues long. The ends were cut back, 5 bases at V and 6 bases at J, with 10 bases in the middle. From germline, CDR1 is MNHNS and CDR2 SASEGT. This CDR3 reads CASSTTASEAFF. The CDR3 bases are TGTGCCAGCAGTACGACAGCGTCTGAAGCTTTCTTT.

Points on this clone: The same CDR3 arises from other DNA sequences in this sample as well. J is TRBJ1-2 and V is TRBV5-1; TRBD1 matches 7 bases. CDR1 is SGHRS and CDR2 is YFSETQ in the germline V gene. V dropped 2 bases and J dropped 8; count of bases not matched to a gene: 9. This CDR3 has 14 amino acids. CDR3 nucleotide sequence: TGCGCCAGCAGCTTAGAACCAGGGGGAGGAGGCTACACCTTC. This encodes CASSLEPGGGGYTF.